The rows below give T cell receptor beta chains drawn from one sample of a study of blood T cell repertoires in COVID-19. Only in-frame clones appear in the TCRdb table, and some are missing; sequencing was by immunoSEQ multiplex PCR. The table has some 77,000 clones, about four fifths seen once. The sequenced sample consisted of peripheral blood. The receptors stem from a man aged 70 or older with acute or convalescent COVID-19. Both conserved end residues are part of each CDR3. The order of the fields is V gene, CDR3 length, J gene, CDR3 protein.

>TRBV6-5|14|TRBJ2-5
CASKTSGSVETQYF
>TRBV3-1/TRBV3-2|15|TRBJ2-7
CASSQETSGYYEQYF
>TRBV4-2|14|TRBJ2-2
CASSQELELGELFF
>TRBV6-2/TRBV6-3|13|TRBJ1-4
CASSYDRGEKLFF
>TRBV27|15|TRBJ2-3
CASSLQGFWTDTQYF
>TRBV6-1|15|TRBJ1-5
CASSEAAGSNQPQHF
>TRBV3-1/TRBV3-2|12|TRBJ1-1
CASSPMGLEAFF
>TRBV9|13|TRBJ2-1
CASSPHPRNEQFF
>TRBV10-1|15|TRBJ2-1
CASSTGGRGGYEQFF
>TRBV5-4|15|TRBJ2-1
CASSLGQGWYNEQFF
>TRBV5-4|16|TRBJ2-7
CASSGKGLADYYEQYF